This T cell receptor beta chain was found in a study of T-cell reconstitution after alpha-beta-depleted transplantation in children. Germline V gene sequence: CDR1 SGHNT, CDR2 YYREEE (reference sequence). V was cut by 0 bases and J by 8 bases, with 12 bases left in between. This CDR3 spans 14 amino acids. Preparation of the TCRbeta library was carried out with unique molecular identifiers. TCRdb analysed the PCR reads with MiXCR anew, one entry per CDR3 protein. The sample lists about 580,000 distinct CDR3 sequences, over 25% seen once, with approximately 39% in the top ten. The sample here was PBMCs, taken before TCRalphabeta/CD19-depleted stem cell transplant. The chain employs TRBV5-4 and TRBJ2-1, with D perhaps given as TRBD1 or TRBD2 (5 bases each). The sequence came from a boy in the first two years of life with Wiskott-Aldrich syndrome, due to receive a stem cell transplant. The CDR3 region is CASSLAEGTHEQFF. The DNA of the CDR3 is TGTGCCAGCAGCTTGGCCGAGGGGACCCATGAGCAGTTCTTC.